One and the same sample provided the 20 T cell receptor beta chains below, sequenced in a study of T-cell memory formation after mild COVID-19. TCRdb processed the 5' RACE reads anew with MiXCR; each CDR3 protein has one entry. The sample shows about 270,000 distinct CDR3 sequences, around 15% of them seen only once. Sequenced: PBMCs or a T cell subset sorted from them (not recorded which). These receptors were collected from a man aged 18 to 30 who had mild COVID-19 (a few samples of this study predate the infection). Cell type and time point are not known.

The chain's CDR3 is CASREAPSGSGANVLTF. The CDR3 coding sequence is TGTGCCAGCAGGGAGGCACCTTCGGGCTCTGGGGCCAACGTCCTGACTTTC. The rearrangement uses TRBV7-9 and TRBJ2-6; TRBD2 is a possible D gene (5 bases). Between the trimmed V and J ends, which lost 6 bases and 0 bases, there was a span of 15 bases. The CDR3 is made up of 17 amino acids. Per the germline V gene, CDR1 is SEHNR and CDR2 is FQNEAQ (reference sequence). The full variable domain, completed using reference TRBV7-9 and TRBJ2-6, is DTGVSQNPRHKITKRGQNVTFRCDPISEHNRLYWYRQTLGQGPEFLTYFQNEAQLEKSRLLSDRFSAERPKGSFSTLEIQRTEQGDSAMYLCASREAPSGSGANVLTFGAGSRLTVL.

This clonotype has only a few counts. V and J are TRBV6-5 and TRBJ2-7; D is unclear. This CDR3 has 14 residues. Germline V gives CDR1 MNHEY, CDR2 SVGAGI. Trimming shortened V by 2 bases and J by 0 bases, and 8 bases separated the two germline ends. The CDR3 reads CASSYRWLSYEQYF. The CDR3 coding sequence is TGTGCCAGCAGTTACCGGTGGCTCTCCTACGAGCAGTACTTC.

This clonotype has more than one count but fewer than ten. The J gene is TRBJ2-1, the V gene TRBV30, with TRBD2 matching over 12 bases. This CDR3 has 15 amino acids. V lost 0 bases to trimming and J lost 7 bases; unmatched junction nucleotides: 4. CDR1 is GTSNPN, CDR2 SVGIG, per germline (reference sequence). CDR3 nucleotides: TGTGCCTGGAGTGTTGGACTAGCGGGGATAAATGAGCAGTTCTTC. This translates into CAWSVGLAGINEQFF.

There are a few counts of this clonotype. The V call is TRBV28, the J call TRBJ2-7; D may be TRBD1 or TRBD2 (5 bases each). Germline values: CDR1 MDHEN, CDR2 SYDVKM. The CDR3 length is 11 residues. Trimming shortened V by 3 bases and J by 9 bases, and 9 bases separated the two germline ends. The CDR3 sequence: CASSFEGRQYV. The CDR3 nucleotides read TGTGCCAGCAGTTTCGAGGGGCGGCAGTACGTC.

This rearrangement joins TRBV29-1 to TRBJ2-7; 7 positions match TRBD1. Germline CDR1 is SQVTM and CDR2 is ANQGSEA. This CDR3 is 14 amino acids long. With V trimmed by 6 bases and J by 0 bases, 8 bases remained unmatched. CDR3 protein: CSVAVRGFSYEQYF. CDR3 nucleotides: TGCAGCGTCGCTGTCAGGGGGTTCTCCTACGAGCAGTACTTC.

V and J are TRBV5-6 and TRBJ2-5, with TRBD2 as a possible D gene (6 bases). The ends were cut back, 6 bases at V and 4 bases at J, with 19 bases in the middle. Germline loops: CDR1 SGHDT, CDR2 YYEEEE. The CDR3 consists of 15 residues. The DNA of the CDR3 is TGTGCCAGCAACGCACGGCTGGGGGGAGGAGAGACCCAGTACTTC. It yields the protein CASNARLGGGETQYF.

This clonotype has at least ten counts. The V gene is TRBV6-1, the J gene TRBJ2-1; TRBD2 matches at 9 bases. The germline V gene encodes CDR1 MNHNS and CDR2 SASEGT. With V trimmed by 6 bases and J by 5 bases, 8 bases remained unmatched. The CDR3 is 15 residues long. CDR3 residues: CASRTLRLADNEQFF. CDR3 in DNA: TGTGCCAGCAGGACCCTTAGACTAGCGGACAATGAGCAGTTCTTC.

The chain combines TRBV20-1 with TRBJ1-6; D possibly corresponds to TRBD1 (6 bases). Germline V CDR1 and CDR2: DFQATT, SNEGSKA (reference sequence). The CDR3 covers 14 residues. Trimming left V 6 bases short and J 9 bases short, with 18 bases between. The CDR3 DNA follows: TGCAGTGCGACCCGCAGGGGAAGTTTTTCACCCCTCCACTTT. This sequence encodes CSATRRGSFSPLHF.

This clonotype was observed a handful of times. This chain uses TRBV12-3 or TRBV12-4 with TRBJ1-4; 7 bases align to TRBD1. The V and J ends lost 6 bases and 4 bases, in that order; junction bases with no gene match: 5. The CDR3 spans 14 residues. CDR3 nucleotide sequence: TGTGCCAGCAGCCGCTGGGACAGTAATGAAAAACTGTTTTTT. Its translation: CASSRWDSNEKLFF.

This sequence joins TRBV7-2 and TRBJ1-4; D ambiguous. V dropped 7 bases and J dropped 3 bases, with 9 bases sitting between them. The germline gives CDR1 SGHTA, CDR2 FQGNSA. This CDR3 has 13 residues. DNA of the CDR3: TGTGCCAGCACCCAGCGAGCTAATGAAAAACTGTTTTTT. Encoded protein: CASTQRANEKLFF. Using reference TRBV7-2 and TRBJ1-4 for the parts outside the CDR3, the full variable domain is GAGVSQSPSNKVTEKGKDVELRCDPISGHTALYWYRQSLGQGLEFLIYFQGNSAPDKSGLPSDRFSAERTGGSVSTLTIQRTQQEDSAVYLCASTQRANEKLFFGSGTQLSVL.

There are a few counts of this clonotype. The gene calls are TRBV12-3 or TRBV12-4 and TRBJ2-1; 9 bases map to TRBD2. The CDR3 runs to 16 residues. Unmatched junction bases numbered 8, after V lost 0 bases and J lost 8 bases. CDR3 coding DNA: TGTGCCAGCAGTTTAGCGCGGGCGGAGCGGGGGGATGAGCAGTTCTTC. It codes for CASSLARAERGDEQFF.

The V call is TRBV7-8, the J call TRBJ2-7, with D possibly called TRBD1 or TRBD2 (6 bases each). Germline lookup yields CDR1 SGHVS and CDR2 FQNEAQ. V lost 3 bases to trimming and J lost 6 bases, with 24 bases between them. The CDR3 loop spans 17 amino acids. CDR3 sequence reads: CASSFRKLGGGSGEQYV. In nucleotides, the CDR3 is TGTGCCAGCAGCTTCAGAAAGTTAGGGGGAGGTTCGGGCGAGCAGTACGTC.

The V and J genes are TRBV7-9 and TRBJ2-5; 8 positions match TRBD1. Trimming took 2 bases from V and 3 from J; bases not matched to a gene: 5. In germline, CDR1 is SEHNR, CDR2 FQNEAQ (reference sequence). This CDR3 has 15 amino acids. The CDR3 DNA sequence: TGTGCCAGCAGCTTAAAGGAGACAGGGGAAGAGACCCAGTACTTC. Residues: CASSLKETGEETQYF.

The rearrangement uses TRBV7-3 and TRBJ1-2; 7 positions agree with TRBD1. The CDR3 is made up of 16 amino acids. CDR1 and CDR2 (germline): SGHTA, FQGTGA. The V segment lost 5 bases and the J segment 4 bases; nucleotides outside the gene matches: 13. The CDR3 sequence is CASSRRAGTASYGYTF. The CDR3 DNA reads as TGTGCCAGCAGCCGAAGAGCCGGGACAGCGTCCTATGGCTACACCTTC. Combining the CDR3 with reference TRBV7-3 and TRBJ1-2 gives the whole variable domain GAGVSQTPSNKVTEKGKYVELRCDPISGHTALYWYRQSLGQGPEFLIYFQGTGAADDSGLPNDRFFAVRPEGSVSTLKIQRTERGDSAVYLCASSRRAGTASYGYTFGSGTRLTVV.

The chain combines TRBV6-5 with TRBJ2-7, with 7 positions matching TRBD2. Germline V lookup: CDR1 MNHEY, CDR2 SVGAGI. With 8 bases clipped from V and 2 bases from J, the junction kept 3 bases outside the gene matches. This CDR3 contains 12 residues. The DNA for the CDR3 is TGTGCCAGCGGCGGGGGAACCTACGAGCAGTACGTC. This sequence encodes CASGGGTYEQYV.

This clonotype was picked up a small number of times. The DNA for the CDR3 is TGTGCCAGCAGTGAAATGCAGTTATTCTACGAGCAGTACGTC. Amino acids: CASSEMQLFYEQYV. This sequence joins TRBV6-1 and TRBJ2-7; D gene ambiguous. This CDR3 has 14 amino acids. Per germline, CDR1 MNHNS and CDR2 SASEGT. Trimming took 2 bases from V and 3 from J, leaving 11 bases between them.

The chain recombines TRBV19 with TRBJ2-2; D gene ambiguous. V lost 7 bases, J lost 3 bases, and 12 bases lay in between. Germline V lookup: CDR1 LNHDA, CDR2 SQIVND (reference sequence). The CDR3 loop spans 14 amino acids. CDR3 protein: CASNVYLDTGELFF. The CDR3 DNA reads as TGTGCCAGTAACGTCTATCTGGACACCGGGGAGCTGTTTTTT. The variable domain in full, with the rest retrieved from reference TRBV19 and TRBJ2-2, is DGGITQSPKYLFRKEGQNVTLSCEQNLNHDAMYWYRQDPGQGLRLIYYSQIVNDFQKGDIAEGYSVSREKKESFPLTVTSAQKNPTAFYLCASNVYLDTGELFFGEGSRLTVL.

This clonotype was seen repeatedly, ten times or more. The J gene is TRBJ1-1, the V gene TRBV20-1; D is uncertain. Germline V CDR1 and CDR2: DFQATT, SNEGSKA (reference sequence). There are 13 residues in the CDR3. V gave up 3 bases and J gave up 1 base, with 9 bases separating them. This chain's CDR3 is CSASGRWNTEAFF. DNA of the CDR3: TGCAGTGCTAGCGGCAGATGGAACACTGAAGCTTTCTTT.

In its sample, this clonotype was seen a few times. The CDR3 coding sequence is TGTGCCAGCAGCGACGACAGGCCGCCCCACTATAATTCACCCCTCCACTTT. Its translation is CASSDDRPPHYNSPLHF. The V and J genes are TRBV7-9 and TRBJ1-6, with D possibly matching TRBD1 (6 bases). CDR1 is SEHNR, CDR2 FQNEAQ, per germline (reference sequence). The V end lost 5 bases, the J end lost 3 bases, and 17 bases lay between the germline ends. This CDR3 is 17 amino acids long.

This clonotype turned up a few times. The chain joins TRBV27 to TRBJ1-6; D remains unclear. The V gene lost 6 bases and the J gene lost 4 bases, with 13 bases spanning the gap. Germline CDR1 is MNHEY and CDR2 is SMNVEV (reference sequence). This CDR3 contains 15 residues. CDR3 sequence: CASRSDGLYNSPLHF. The DNA for the CDR3 is TGTGCCAGCAGATCGGACGGATTATATAATTCACCCCTCCACTTT.